Sequencing of this T cell receptor beta chain was carried out in a study of T cells after yellow fever vaccination. The CDR3 runs 13 residues. Germline V gives CDR1 MNHNS, CDR2 SASEGT. J was trimmed by 3 bases and V by 6 bases; bases with no gene match: 4. TCRdb passed the 5' RACE reads through MiXCR, listing each CDR3 protein once. The table records under 400,000 distinct CDR3 sequences, around a tenth of them present only once. This clonotype has more than one count but fewer than ten. Material: PBMCs, obtained on the day of the first yellow fever vaccination. The clonotype was recovered from a man between 18 and 29 years old who received the YFV17D yellow fever vaccine. The chain combines TRBV6-1 with TRBJ1-2; 7 nucleotides align to TRBD1. The CDR3, as DNA: TGTGCCAGCAGCGCAGGGGGTGACTATGGCTACACCTTC. It yields the protein CASSAGGDYGYTF.